This TCR beta chain emerged from a study of blood T cell repertoires in COVID-19. Assay: immunoSEQ multiplex PCR; the TCRdb copy retains only in-frame clones and omits some. This table has 250,000 or so clones, about 83% appearing once. V was trimmed by 1 base and J by 0 bases, leaving 17 bases between them. This CDR3 is 17 amino acids long. Germline CDR1 reads GTSNPN; CDR2 reads SVGIG (reference sequence). J is TRBJ2-3 and V is TRBV30; tentative D call: TRBD2 (5 bases). The sequenced sample was PBMCs or T cells enriched from blood (not recorded which). The sequence came from a woman aged 45 to 65 who had recovered from COVID-19. The CDR3: CAWSGGPKGPSTDTQYF. The CDR3 nucleotides read TGTGCCTGGAGTGGAGGGCCGAAGGGCCCGAGCACAGATACGCAGTATTTT.